This T cell receptor (beta chain) was observed in a study of CD8+ T cells in alopecia areata. The CDR3 covers 13 residues. The ends lost 4 bases at V and 7 bases at J; junction bases unmatched: 4. The germline V gene has CDR1 SGHRS and CDR2 YFSETQ. RNA was extracted and reverse transcribed into cDNA as the sequencing template. TCRdb's copy holds only in-frame clones and misses some; the assay was immunoSEQ multiplex PCR. The sample lists under 150,000 clones; around 48% were seen once. The sample was NKG2D-low CD8+ T cells sorted from blood. The sequence was obtained from a human donor with alopecia areata. The J gene is TRBJ2-1, the V gene TRBV5-1, with 8 bases fitting TRBD1. The DNA of the CDR3 is TGCGCCAGCAGCGGGCAGGGGGCGAATGAGCAGTTCTTC. Translation gives CASSGQGANEQFF.